These 2 T cell receptor beta chains originate from one sample sequenced in a study of blood T cell repertoires in COVID-19. The table came from immunoSEQ multiplex PCR; TCRdb's copy has only in-frame clones and leaves some out. The table has about 76,000 clones, 80% to 90% seen once. The sequenced sample was peripheral blood. These receptors all come from a human donor in a cohort sampled during active COVID-19.

This clone is a singleton in its sample. The rearrangement uses TRBV11-2 and TRBJ1-2; 12 bases map to TRBD1. CDR1 is SGHAT and CDR2 is FQNNGV in the germline V gene. The CDR3 length is 20 residues. Trimming at V came to 0 bases and at J to 2 bases, leaving 13 bases not matched to a gene. The CDR3 DNA is TGTGCCAGCAGCTTAGATCCCGGGACAGGGGGCCTGTACCCAAACTATGGCTACACCTTC. Translating it yields CASSLDPGTGGLYPNYGYTF.

This clone appeared a single time. The rearrangement uses TRBV11-3 and TRBJ2-1, with 8 bases matching TRBD2. This CDR3 region has 16 residues. V lost 5 bases and J lost 0; bases outside the gene matches: 6. Germline CDR1 is SGHNT and CDR2 is YENEEA. CDR3: CASSRREGSSYNEQFF. DNA for the CDR3: TGTGCCAGCAGCCGCCGGGAGGGTTCCTCCTACAATGAGCAGTTCTTC.